Listed below are T cell receptor beta chains from one sample, sequenced in a study of blood T cell repertoires in COVID-19. Profiling relied on immunoSEQ multiplex PCR, and the TCRdb table lists in-frame clones only, not all of them. This sample yields about 140,000 clones, of which approximately 84% are seen a single time; 5.5% belongs to the top ten. Sequenced: PBMCs or T cells enriched from blood (not recorded which). These receptors all come from a man between 40 and 49 years old with acute COVID-19. The CDR3 runs from the conserved cysteine through the conserved F or W. D genes are given only for firm matches. Some rows have no size entry. The others give once, few or many, or a class for an expanded clone.

D: NA; J: TRBJ2-1; size: NA; V: TRBV3-1/TRBV3-2; DNA: TGTGCCAGCAGCCACTTACTCTACAATGAGCAGTTCTTC; CDR3: CASSHLLYNEQFF
D: TRBD1; J: TRBJ2-1; size: NA; V: TRBV6-5; DNA: TGTGCCAGCAGTTATGGTGGGACAGTGACCTACAATGAGCAGTTCTTC; CDR3: CASSYGGTVTYNEQFF
D: NA; J: TRBJ1-5; size: NA; V: TRBV4-1; DNA: TGCGCCAGCAGCCAAGTGTTCGGGGATTCCAATCAGCCCCAGCATTTT; CDR3: CASSQVFGDSNQPQHF
D: NA; J: TRBJ2-7; size: NA; V: TRBV4-2; DNA: TGTGCCAGCAGCCCTCTCCTTGTGGGGGGTCTGTACGAGCAGTACTTC; CDR3: CASSPLLVGGLYEQYF
D: NA; J: TRBJ2-1; size: NA; V: TRBV9; DNA: TGTGCCAGCAGCAACCGGGACTTCTCCGGCTCCTACAATGAGCAGTTCTTC; CDR3: CASSNRDFSGSYNEQFF
D: NA; J: TRBJ2-1; size: NA; V: TRBV5-4; DNA: TGTGCCAGCAGCTCACTAGATGAGCAGTTCTTC; CDR3: CASSSLDEQFF
D: NA; J: TRBJ2-2; size: NA; V: TRBV19; DNA: TGTGCCAGTAGTATAAAGTACGGGGCCGGGGAGCTGTTTTTT; CDR3: CASSIKYGAGELFF
D: TRBD1; J: TRBJ1-1; size: NA; V: TRBV27; DNA: TGTGCCAGCAGTCCGGGGCGAGGACAGGGTTACACTGAAGCTTTCTTT; CDR3: CASSPGRGQGYTEAFF
D: TRBD1; J: TRBJ2-6; size: many; V: TRBV5-1; DNA: TGCGCCAGCAGCTGGACAGGGGGCGGTGGGGCCAACGTCCTGACTTTC; CDR3: CASSWTGGGGANVLTF
D: NA; J: TRBJ2-7; size: NA; V: TRBV5-1; DNA: TGCGCCAGCAGTTACCGGGATAATGGCTACGAGCAGTACTTC; CDR3: CASSYRDNGYEQYF
D: NA; J: TRBJ2-4; size: NA; V: TRBV6-5; DNA: TGTGCCAGCAGTTTACGTCGGGGGATAGCCAAAAACATTCAGTACTTC; CDR3: CASSLRRGIAKNIQYF
D: TRBD1; J: TRBJ2-1; size: NA; V: TRBV7-9; DNA: TGTGCCAGCAGCACCCTCAGGGGGTGGTCGGCCGATGAGCAGTTCTTC; CDR3: CASSTLRGWSADEQFF
D: TRBD2; J: TRBJ2-1; size: once; V: TRBV6-2/TRBV6-3; DNA: TGTGCCAGCAGCCAGATTCGGACTAGTGGCGGTGAGCAGTTCTTC; CDR3: CASSQIRTSGGEQFF